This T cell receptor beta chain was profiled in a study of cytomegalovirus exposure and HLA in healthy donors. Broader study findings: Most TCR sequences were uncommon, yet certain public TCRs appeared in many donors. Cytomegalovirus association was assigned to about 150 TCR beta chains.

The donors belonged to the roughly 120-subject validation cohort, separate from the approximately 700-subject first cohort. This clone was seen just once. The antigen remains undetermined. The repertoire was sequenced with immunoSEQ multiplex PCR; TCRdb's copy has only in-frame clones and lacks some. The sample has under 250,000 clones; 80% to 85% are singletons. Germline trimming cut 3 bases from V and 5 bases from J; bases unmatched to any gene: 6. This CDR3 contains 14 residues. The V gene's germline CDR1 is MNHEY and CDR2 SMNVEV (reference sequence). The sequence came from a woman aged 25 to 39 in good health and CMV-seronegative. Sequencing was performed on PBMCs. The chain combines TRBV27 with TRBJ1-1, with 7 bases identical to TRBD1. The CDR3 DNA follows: TGTGCCAGCAGTTTGGGACAGATCGGAACTGAAGCTTTCTTT. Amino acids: CASSLGQIGTEAFF.